A single sample is the source of the 32 T cell receptor beta chains below, sequenced in a study of T cells in Graves' hyperthyroidism and ophthalmopathy. Amplified regions were TCR beta CDR3 sequences from RNA transcripts. Using the HTBI primer set, a first-round RT-PCR was run on the TCR CDR3. One entry per CDR3 protein results from TCRdb running MiXCR on the multiplex PCR reads. The sample carries around 620,000 distinct CDR3 sequences, over 12% recorded once. Source material: blood. These receptors were obtained from a woman aged 18-35 years with Graves' ophthalmopathy.

In its sample, this clonotype was seen many times. The chain links TRBV2 to TRBJ2-1; D not certain. Germline V CDR1 and CDR2: SNHLY, FYNNEI. CDR3 length equals 13 residues. The V end lost 6 bases, the J end lost 5 bases, and 11 bases lay between the germline ends. The chain's CDR3 is CASSYQLDNEQFF. CDR3 nucleotides: TGTGCCAGCAGCTACCAGCTGGACAATGAGCAGTTCTTC.

This clonotype was counted only a few times. The chain employs TRBV6-1 and TRBJ1-2; D remains ambiguous. Trimming left V 3 bases short and J 4 bases short, with 18 bases between. Germline V lookup: CDR1 MNHNS, CDR2 SASEGT. CDR3 length equals 16 residues. The CDR3 spells CASSEMVPGKVYGYTF. CDR3 in DNA: TGTGCCAGCAGTGAGATGGTTCCGGGAAAGGTCTATGGCTACACCTTC.

As concerns this clonotype: Possible read error: a much larger clone is one base away. The J gene is TRBJ1-3, the V gene TRBV7-2; weak D call: TRBD1 (5 bases). Per the germline V gene, CDR1 is SGHTA and CDR2 is FQGNSA. V was trimmed by 3 bases and J by 9 bases, leaving 15 bases between them. The CDR3 spans 14 residues. CDR3 region: CASSFTQGRSTIYF. CDR3 bases: TGTGCCAGCAGCTTCACCCAGGGCCGGAGCACCATATATTTT.

This clonotype was observed many times. The chain links TRBV11-2 to TRBJ2-7; 9 bases are shared with TRBD1. V shed 5 bases and J 3 bases; nucleotides not matched to a gene: 8. The CDR3 sequence is 15 residues long. Germline values: CDR1 SGHAT, CDR2 FQNNGV. Here the CDR3 DNA reads TGTGCCAGCAGCCACGGGACAGGGTCTCACTACGAGCAGTACTTC. Its protein is CASSHGTGSHYEQYF.

In its sample, this clonotype was seen many times. The chain has TRBV2 and TRBJ1-4, with D unclear. V shed 6 bases and J shed 7 bases, with 18 bases lying between them. The germline gives CDR1 SNHLY, CDR2 FYNNEI. This CDR3 contains 15 residues. CDR3 bases: TGTGCCAGCAGCGTTGGGCCATCGCTGAGTGAAAAACTGTTTTTT. Translating it yields CASSVGPSLSEKLFF.

In its sample, this clonotype was seen many times. The rearrangement uses TRBV3-1 and TRBJ1-2; TRBD1 agrees at 9 bases. J gave up 3 bases and V 6 bases, and 2 bases lay outside the gene matches. Germline V gene lookup returns CDR1 LGHDT and CDR2 YNNKEL (reference sequence). CDR3 length: 13 residues. CDR3 DNA: TGTGCCAGCAGGGACAGGGGTGACTATGGCTACACCTTC. Its translation is CASRDRGDYGYTF.

The chain couples TRBV2 to TRBJ2-3, with 9 bases lining up with TRBD1. This CDR3 spans 16 amino acids. After removal of 3 bases from V and 4 bases from J, the junction contained 8 bases not matched to a gene. From germline, CDR1 is SNHLY and CDR2 FYNNEI. CDR3 sequence reads: CASSEAWTGEPDTQYF. The CDR3 DNA sequence: TGTGCCAGCAGTGAGGCCTGGACAGGGGAACCAGATACGCAGTATTTT.

The sample holds many counts of this clonotype. The chain has TRBV5-1 and TRBJ2-3; 9 bases match TRBD2. The CDR3 totals 18 residues. The germline V gene has CDR1 SGHRS and CDR2 YFSETQ. Losses at the gene ends were 3 bases for V and 3 bases for J; bases not matched to a gene: 14. This chain's CDR3 is CASSYWASGTLPTDTQYF. The DNA for the CDR3 is TGCGCCAGCAGCTATTGGGCTAGCGGGACCCTCCCTACAGATACGCAGTATTTT.

At least ten counts were recorded for this clonotype. Written as DNA, the CDR3 is TGTGCCATCCTACAGGGCCCGAATCAGCCCCAGCATTTT. Residues: CAILQGPNQPQHF. The chain carries TRBV12-3 or TRBV12-4 and TRBJ1-5; weak D call: TRBD1 (6 bases). The CDR3 spans 13 residues. V was cut by 10 bases and J by 4 bases, with 14 bases left in between.

This clonotype was seen a handful of times. This chain links TRBV20-1 with TRBJ2-1; 15 nucleotides agree with TRBD2. Germline CDR1 reads DFQATT; CDR2 reads SNEGSKA (reference sequence). The CDR3 is 17 residues long. The trim removed 3 bases at V and 0 bases at J, leaving 3 bases unmatched. The CDR3 sequence: CSASKGLAGGSYNEQFF. Written as DNA, the CDR3 is TGCAGTGCTAGTAAGGGACTAGCGGGAGGCTCCTACAATGAGCAGTTCTTC.

The genes are TRBV10-3 and TRBJ1-4; D call uncertain. Between the trimmed V and J ends, which lost 2 bases and 8 bases, there was a span of 9 bases. CDR1 and CDR2 from the germline V gene are ENHRY and SYGVKD. The CDR3 has 13 residues. In DNA, the CDR3 is TGTGCCATCAGTGAGGGAAATTACGAAAAACTGTTTTTT. It encodes CAISEGNYEKLFF.

This clonotype was observed at least ten times. No DNA is shown, since the ends of the CDR3 on it are uncertain; the CDR3 is the one TCRdb lists. This CDR3 reads CASSLFVVGGGSNGFF. The chain links TRBV28 to TRBJ1-1. Germline CDR1 and CDR2: MDHEN and SYDVKM. The CDR3 extends over 16 residues, inclusive of both ends.

This clonotype was picked up many times. The chain combines TRBV29-1 with TRBJ2-7; D unclear. With 1 base removed from V and 0 bases from J, the gap between germline ends came to 13 bases. The CDR3 is 15 residues long. Looked up from germline, CDR1 is SQVTM and CDR2 is ANQGSEA. This CDR3 reads CSVEVGLSSSYEQYF. Here the CDR3 DNA reads TGCAGCGTTGAAGTGGGCCTCTCGAGCTCCTACGAGCAGTACTTC.

V gene TRBV12-3 or TRBV12-4 combines with J gene TRBJ2-6; TRBD2 agrees at 9 bases. V lost 0 bases, J lost 4 bases, and 4 bases stayed unmatched. The CDR3 sequence is 17 residues long. The CDR3 region is CASSLAGAGGGANVLTF. DNA of the CDR3: TGTGCCAGCAGTTTAGCGGGGGCGGGGGGGGGGGCCAACGTCCTGACTTTC.

This clonotype was seen repeatedly, ten times or more. CDR3 DNA sequence: TGTGCCTGGAGTGAACCGTCCTACGAGCAGTACTTC. This codes for CAWSEPSYEQYF. The chain employs TRBV30 and TRBJ2-7; no clear D gene. There are 12 residues in the CDR3. Germline V lookup: CDR1 GTSNPN, CDR2 SVGIG (reference sequence). Trimming pared 1 base from V and 1 base from J, leaving 5 bases between. The variable domain in full, with the rest retrieved from reference TRBV30 and TRBJ2-7, is SQTIHQWPATLVQPVGSPLSLECTVEGTSNPNLYWYRQAAGRGLQLLFYSVGIGQISSEVPQNLSASRPQDRQFILSSKKLLLSDSGFYLCAWSEPSYEQYFGPGTRLTVT.

There are many counts of this clonotype. The chain carries TRBV2 and TRBJ1-2; TRBD1 matches 9 bases. The CDR3 extends over 15 amino acids. Germline V gene data show CDR1 as SNHLY and CDR2 as FYNNEI. Losses at the gene ends were 7 bases for V and 1 base for J; bases not matched to a gene: 7. The DNA of the CDR3 is TGTGCCAGCACTAACCCGGGACAGGGTAACTATGGCTACACCTTC. Residues: CASTNPGQGNYGYTF.

This CDR3 reads CASSAGLIQFF. The CDR3 DNA reads TGTGCCAGCAGCGCGGGACTAATTCAGTTCTTC. The chain is built from TRBV9 and TRBJ2-1; the match to TRBD2 covers 7 bases. The CDR3 is 11 amino acids. Germline-derived CDR1 and CDR2 are SGDLS and YYNGEE. V lost 3 bases and J lost 13; bases outside the gene matches: 4.

This clonotype was detected many times. CDR3 sequence (DNA): TGTGCCAGCAGGGACAGACAGACCTACGAGCAGTACTTC. Translating gives CASRDRQTYEQYF. This chain uses TRBV6-1 with TRBJ2-7; D may be TRBD1 (6 bases). Germline loops: CDR1 MNHNS, CDR2 SASEGT. This CDR3 has 13 residues. Trimming took off 6 bases at V and 2 bases at J, with 11 bases between the two ends.

This clonotype was detected only a few times. This could be a read error, since a much larger clone is one nucleotide away. This chain connects TRBV6-1 to TRBJ1-1; tentatively, D is TRBD1 (6 bases). The CDR3 totals 14 residues. Germline CDR1 MNHNS, CDR2 SASEGT. The CDR3 DNA follows: TGTGCCAGCAAGGTCTACGGGGGGGGCTCTGAAGTTTTCTTT. Translation: CASKVYGGGSEVFF.

A single count supports this clonotype. The genes are TRBV4-1 and TRBJ2-1; 11 bases match TRBD2. This CDR3 contains 16 residues. CDR1 is MGHRA, CDR2 YSYEKL, per germline. Trimming cost V 4 bases and J 7 bases; bases outside gene matches: 9. For the CDR3, the DNA is TGCGCCAGCAGCCGGATAGCGGGAGGGCCGGATAATGAGCAGTTCTTC. It translates to CASSRIAGGPDNEQFF.

This clonotype was picked up many times. The CDR3 loop reads CASSVQGANGYTF. CDR3 nucleotides: TGTGCCAGCAGTGTACAGGGGGCTAATGGCTACACCTTC. The rearrangement uses TRBV2 and TRBJ1-2; 9 bases map to TRBD1. The CDR3 length is 13 residues. Looked up from germline, CDR1 is SNHLY and CDR2 is FYNNEI. V trimming: 4 bases; J trimming: 6 bases; junction bases outside the gene matches: 3.

As regards this clonotype: Being one base from a much bigger clone, this may be a read error. No conserved phenylalanine or tryptophan ends this CDR3, so it is likely a read error. The chain has TRBV20-1 and TRBJ2-7; the D is unclear. Per the germline V gene, CDR1 is DFQATT and CDR2 is SNEGSKA (reference sequence). Trimming left V 3 bases short and J 4 bases short, with 4 bases between. This CDR3 region has 10 residues. The CDR3 sequence: CSASLYEQYL. Written as DNA, the CDR3 is TGCAGTGCTAGTTTGTACGAGCAGTACCTC.

This rearrangement joins TRBV6-1 to TRBJ1-5; D is unresolved. This CDR3 is built from 17 residues. Germline assignment: CDR1 MNHNS and CDR2 SASEGT. V lost 5 bases and J 0 bases, leaving 17 bases between the germline ends. The CDR3 sequence: CASSRTDLFYSNQPQHF. The CDR3 region has the DNA TGTGCCAGCAGTCGAACGGATCTCTTCTATAGCAATCAGCCCCAGCATTTT.

This chain links TRBV18 with TRBJ2-7, with D perhaps matching TRBD2 (5 bases). The V end lost 1 base, the J end lost 5 bases, and 12 bases lay between the germline ends. From germline, CDR1 is KGHSH and CDR2 LQKENI. CDR3 length: 14 residues. The DNA of the CDR3 is TGTGCCAGCTCACCACTGAGAGGGTTCCACGAGCAGTACTTC. Translation gives CASSPLRGFHEQYF.

This chain joins TRBV20-1 and TRBJ2-1; TRBD2 matches at 11 bases. CDR3 length: 16 amino acids. After removal of 6 bases from V and 8 bases from J, the junction contained 15 bases not matched to a gene. Germline V gene sequence: CDR1 DFQATT, CDR2 SNEGSKA (reference sequence). The CDR3 reads CSAHTSGRGLKDEQFF. CDR3 coding DNA: TGCAGTGCCCACACTAGCGGGAGAGGTCTAAAGGATGAGCAGTTCTTC.

Ten or more counts support this clonotype. The J gene is TRBJ1-1, the V gene TRBV20-1, with 10 bases aligning to TRBD1. Germline trimming cut 6 bases from V and 0 bases from J; bases unmatched to any gene: 10. This CDR3 region has 16 residues. The V gene's germline CDR1 is DFQATT and CDR2 SNEGSKA (reference sequence). The CDR3 sequence: CSARGQGDNMNTEAFF. The CDR3 DNA sequence: TGCAGTGCACGTGGACAGGGGGATAACATGAACACTGAAGCTTTCTTT.

The CDR3 protein is CASSYIKVQETQYF. Written as DNA, the CDR3 is TGTGCCAGCAGTTACATCAAGGTCCAAGAGACCCAGTACTTC. The rearrangement links TRBV6-6 to TRBJ2-5; no clear D. From germline, CDR1 is MNHNY and CDR2 SVGAGI (reference sequence). V lost 2 bases, J lost 1 base, and 8 bases lay in between. There are 14 residues in the CDR3.

This clonotype turned up a few times. The gene calls are TRBV11-3 and TRBJ2-5; TRBD2 is a possible D gene (6 bases). The germline V gene encodes CDR1 SGHNT and CDR2 YENEEA. V lost 5 bases to trimming and J lost 1 base, with 11 bases between them. CDR3 length: 14 amino acids. This chain's CDR3 is CASSIRRAQETQYF. In DNA form, the CDR3 reads TGTGCCAGCAGCATCCGGAGGGCCCAAGAGACCCAGTACTTC.

In its sample, this clonotype was seen many times. V and J are TRBV6-6 and TRBJ1-1, with D maybe TRBD1 (6 bases). CDR3 length: 18 amino acids. Trimming took 2 bases from V and 5 from J, leaving 24 bases between them. CDR1 is MNHNY, CDR2 SVGAGI, per germline (reference sequence). CDR3 region: CASSYTWNREHLGTEAFF. The CDR3 DNA sequence: TGTGCCAGCAGTTACACATGGAACAGGGAACATTTGGGGACTGAAGCTTTCTTT.

This clonotype was counted ten times or more. The V gene is TRBV6-1, the J gene TRBJ2-6; no reliable D call. Trimming removed 8 bases at V and 4 bases at J, with 6 bases between. The V gene's germline CDR1 is MNHNS and CDR2 SASEGT. The CDR3 consists of 12 residues. In DNA, the CDR3 is TGTGCCAGCGGCAAAGGGGCCAACGTCCTGACTTTC. Amino acid sequence: CASGKGANVLTF.

In this sample, this clonotype turned up many times. This chain joins TRBV6-2 or TRBV6-3 and TRBJ2-2, with a possible D match to TRBD1 (6 bases). The CDR3 totals 15 residues. Trimming took 0 bases from V and 5 from J, leaving 10 bases between them. CDR1 and CDR2 (germline): MNHEY, SVGEGT. The CDR3 here is CASSYSDRTTGELFF. Here the CDR3 DNA reads TGTGCCAGCAGTTACTCGGACAGAACAACCGGGGAGCTGTTTTTT.

This clonotype was seen ten or more times. The chain carries TRBV30 and TRBJ2-7, with D perhaps matching TRBD2 (7 bases). Germline V gene data show CDR1 as GTSNPN and CDR2 as SVGIG (reference sequence). The V gene lost 0 bases and the J gene lost 3 bases, with 12 bases spanning the gap. The CDR3 covers 14 residues. CDR3 in amino acids: CAWSVGGVSYEQYF. For the CDR3, the DNA is TGTGCCTGGAGTGTAGGGGGGGTTAGCTACGAGCAGTACTTC.